The clone carrying this T cell receptor beta chain was counted between two and nine times. Its specificity is not known. The CDR3 extends over 16 amino acids. Germline V gene lookup returns CDR1 SGDLS and CDR2 YYNGEE. V shed 4 bases, J shed 0 bases, and the junction held 7 bases outside the gene matches. TCRdb reanalysed the 5' RACE reads using MiXCR and keeps one entry per CDR3 protein. This sample yields some 9,400 distinct CDR3 sequences, of which around 6% are seen a single time; approximately 41% belongs to the top ten. The entry originates in a study of CD8 T cells in ankylosing spondylitis. General study results and limits: CD8+ disease-linked clones were present at relatively low frequencies in blood. Reportedly, matched ankylosing spondylitis synovial fluid was significantly enriched for disease-linked clones. In ankylosing spondylitis blood, a motif of eight highly homologous TCR beta variants appeared characteristic.

The receptor's source is a female donor with ankylosing spondylitis or in good health (not recorded which). The sequenced sample was blood, either unsorted or a sorted T cell fraction (not recorded which). This chain joins TRBV9 and TRBJ2-1; TRBD1 matches at 7 bases. CDR3 bases: TGTGCCAGCAGCCCGAAGGGGGCAAACTCCTACAATGAGCAGTTCTTC. It specifies CASSPKGANSYNEQFF.